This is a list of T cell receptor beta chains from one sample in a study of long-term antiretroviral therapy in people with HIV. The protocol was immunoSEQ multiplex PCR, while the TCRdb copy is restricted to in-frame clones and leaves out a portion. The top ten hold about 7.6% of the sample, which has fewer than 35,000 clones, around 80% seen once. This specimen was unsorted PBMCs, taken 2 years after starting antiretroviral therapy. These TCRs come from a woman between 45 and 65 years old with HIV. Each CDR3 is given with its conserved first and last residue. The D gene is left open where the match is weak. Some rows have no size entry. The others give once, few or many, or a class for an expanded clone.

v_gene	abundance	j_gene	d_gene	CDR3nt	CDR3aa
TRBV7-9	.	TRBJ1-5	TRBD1	TGTGCCAGCAGCCCGATCCTACAGGGGGCTGGCAATCAGCCCCAGCATTTT	CASSPILQGAGNQPQHF
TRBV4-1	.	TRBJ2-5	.	TGCGCCAGCAGCGTTCAGGTTTCCGGTTCCCAAGAGACCCAGTACTTC	CASSVQVSGSQETQYF
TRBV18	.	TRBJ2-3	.	TGTGCCAGCTCACCTTACACAGATACGCAGTATTTT	CASSPYTDTQYF
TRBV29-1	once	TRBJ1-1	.	TGCAGCGTTTCACGTTCCAACACTGAAGCTTTCTTT	CSVSRSNTEAFF
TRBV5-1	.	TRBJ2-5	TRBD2	TGCGCCAGCAGCACTAGGACTAGAGGAGAGACCCAGTACTTC	CASSTRTRGETQYF
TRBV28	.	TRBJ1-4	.	TGTGCCAGCATAACTCCGAAGGCGGAAAAACTGTTTTTT	CASITPKAEKLFF
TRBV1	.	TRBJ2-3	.	TGCACCAGCAGCCAAGGGGGCACTAGCACAGATACGCAGTATTTT	CTSSQGGTSTDTQYF
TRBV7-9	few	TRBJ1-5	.	TGTGCCAGCAGCCTATTAGCAGGGGCCGGTGCTAGCAATCAGCCCCAGCATTTT	CASSLLAGAGASNQPQHF
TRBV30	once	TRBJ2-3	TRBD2	TGTGCCTGGACTAGCGGGGCAGATACGCAGTATTTT	CAWTSGADTQYF
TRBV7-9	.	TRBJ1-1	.	TGTGCCAGCAGCTTTAGAGGGGGGACCTCTGACACTGAAGCTTTCTTT	CASSFRGGTSDTEAFF
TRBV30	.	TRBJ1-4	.	TGTGCCTGGGAGACCGGGGCAGGCAGCGGAAAACTGTTTTTT	CAWETGAGSGKLFF
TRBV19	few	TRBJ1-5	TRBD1	TGTGCCAGTAGTATCGGACAGGTCGGAAATCAGCCCCAGCATTTT	CASSIGQVGNQPQHF
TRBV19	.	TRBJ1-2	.	TGTGCCAGTAGTATTCGGGGGACGAGCTATGGCTACACCTTC	CASSIRGTSYGYTF
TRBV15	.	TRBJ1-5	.	TGTGCCACCAGCAGCCTTAGCAATCAGCCCCAGCATTTT	CATSSLSNQPQHF
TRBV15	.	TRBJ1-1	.	TGTGCCACCAGCAGAGATCCAGACAGAGCTGAAGCTTTCTTT	CATSRDPDRAEAFF
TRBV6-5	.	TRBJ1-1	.	TGTGCCAGCAGTTACGGGGGTCTGAACACTGAAGCTTTCTTT	CASSYGGLNTEAFF
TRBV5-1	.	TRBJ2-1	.	TGCGCCAGCAGCTTGCAGGGTACCGGCTCCAATGAGCAGTTCTTC	CASSLQGTGSNEQFF
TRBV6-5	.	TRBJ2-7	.	TGTGCCAGCCGTGACAGTTACGAGCAGTACTTC	CASRDSYEQYF
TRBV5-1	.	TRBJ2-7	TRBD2	TGCGCCAGCCGGCAGGAGCGGGGATATGGGTACGAGCAGTACTTC	CASRQERGYGYEQYF
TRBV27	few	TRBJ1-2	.	TGTGCCAGCTCTAGGGAGGGCTATGGCTACACCTTC	CASSREGYGYTF
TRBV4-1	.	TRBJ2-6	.	TGCGCCAGCAGCCGAGATAACCCGAGGGGGGCCAACGTCCTGACTTTC	CASSRDNPRGANVLTF
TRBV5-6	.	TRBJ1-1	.	TGTGCCAGCAGCCCCACTCGATTGAACACTGAAGCTTTCTTT	CASSPTRLNTEAFF
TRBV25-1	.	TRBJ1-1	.	TGTGCCAGCAGTCCAGGGGCCACTGAAGCTTTCTTT	CASSPGATEAFF
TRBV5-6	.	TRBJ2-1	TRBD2	TGTGCCAGCAGCTTGGCGGCGGGGGGGCGAAATGAGCAGTTCTTC	CASSLAAGGRNEQFF
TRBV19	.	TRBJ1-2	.	TGTGCCAGTAGTATTACGGACATATCCTCCCTATATGGCTACACCTTC	CASSITDISSLYGYTF